This T cell receptor (beta chain) was found in a study of T cells in Graves' hyperthyroidism and ophthalmopathy (dated by TCRdb to between 2017 and 2020). Context from the whole study: Peripheral blood was sampled at the time of initial diagnosis, prior to any treatment. The paper describes TCR Vbeta CDR3 sequencing of more than 120 peripheral blood samples, made up of 43 ophthalmopathy patients, some 80 hyperthyroidism patients and 17 progressor patients. After sampling, hyperthyroidism patients received methimazole starting at 30 mg daily, and ophthalmopathy patients received high-dose intravenous methylprednisolone. TCR V-J signatures able to tell the groups apart were searched for in a discovery cohort of 90 to 100 patients, of whom 43 had Graves' ophthalmopathy and about 55 had stable Graves' hyperthyroidism. The approximately 100 discovery patients were randomly split 7:3 into training and test sets. Whether ophthalmopathy could be predicted prospectively was tested in an independent validation cohort made up of under 20 hyperthyroidism patients plus 17 patients who later progressed to ophthalmopathy. Thyroid tissue and blood T-cell repertoires from over 5 Graves' hyperthyroidism patients were also compared in the study.

TCR beta CDR3 regions were amplified from RNA transcripts. For the first round of RT-PCR on the TCR CDR3, the HTBI primer set was used together with the Qiagen OneStep RT-PCR kit. Libraries were constructed in a second round of multiplex PCR, after which size selection and purification were performed. Sequencing of the libraries was done on an Illumina HiSeq2000 using paired-end 100 bp reads. Concerning the study's data processing: SOAPnuke was used to process the raw data, throwing out any read that contained adapters or uncalled bases, had a mean Phred below 15, or lacked an exact constant-primer or identifier match. COPE v1.2.5 was used to merge the high-quality paired reads, and each unique nucleotide sequence was defined as a clonotype. Clonotypes were aligned to IMGT TRBV, TRBD and TRBJ reference segments using MiTCR v1.1. Only V-J combinations with frequency above 0.0001, covering 99.2% of repertoires, were analysed. The TCS score was defined as the ratio of F50 (clonal expansion) to E x V (chaos), calculated using BLOSUM62-based TCRdist between CDR3 peptides within each V-J. Welch's t-statistics and random forest reduced approximately 520 V-J features to roughly 13, which were used in a naive Bayes classifier (R e1071). TCRdb reprocessing: public reads trimmed at Q25 with fastp, clones called with MiXCR, in-frame beta chains kept. Rows matching on CDR3 protein sequence are summarized as one entry with the most common DNA and genes. TCRdb's processing, not the authors', yielded these V and J calls. The sample table holds around 570,000 distinct CDR3 sequences, of which 15% to 20% were seen once. Clones ranked in the top ten supply 47% of the sample.

The table lists this clonotype with many counts. There is no known antigen for this receptor. Base qualities are not recorded, but no much larger clone differs from it by a single base. Ophthalmopathy patients had moderately to severely active disease, with a Clinical Activity Score of 3 or more, a NOSPECS grade of 4 or more, and a disease duration of less than 3 months. Exclusion was applied to patients with uncontrolled infections, other autoimmune diseases, pregnancy or lactation. Diagnoses were established on the basis of clinical symptoms, serum thyroxine and TRAb, thyroid ultrasound, and orbital computed tomography. PBMCs were separated from roughly 9.3 ml of fresh peripheral blood using Ficoll-Paque density gradient centrifugation. Total RNA was extracted using Trizol reagent, and RNA quality was assessed on an Agilent 2100 Bioanalyzer. Here is what the overall study found, with its caveats: A model built on a 13 V-J signature distinguished ophthalmopathy from stable hyperthyroidism, reaching around 87% sensitivity and under 84% specificity in cross-validation and 80%/75% in testing. Most expanded thyroid clonotypes (frequency above 0.001) were also detected in blood, suggesting blood repertoires may reflect thyroid immune responses. In validation, the model predicted progression to ophthalmopathy with roughly 66% sensitivity and 72% to 85% specificity, a median of around six months before onset. Sample size was not statistically predetermined, and blinding of investigators to group allocation was not performed.

Input material: blood. The receptor was isolated from a middle-aged man with Graves' ophthalmopathy.

The nucleotide sequence reads TGTGCCAGCATTTCAGACGGCACCGCCACCTATGGCTACACCTTC. Translated, this is CASISDGTATYGYTF. The sequence joins TRBV28 to TRBJ1-2; the D gene remains uncertain. Including the terminal cysteine and phenylalanine, the CDR3 comprises 15 residues. The sequence is cut down to CDR3 DNA, 45 bases in frame from base 1. Deletion took 7 bases off V and 4 bases off J, with a span of 19 bases between the germline ends. CDR1 and CDR2, looked up from the germline V gene, are MDHEN and SYDVKM.